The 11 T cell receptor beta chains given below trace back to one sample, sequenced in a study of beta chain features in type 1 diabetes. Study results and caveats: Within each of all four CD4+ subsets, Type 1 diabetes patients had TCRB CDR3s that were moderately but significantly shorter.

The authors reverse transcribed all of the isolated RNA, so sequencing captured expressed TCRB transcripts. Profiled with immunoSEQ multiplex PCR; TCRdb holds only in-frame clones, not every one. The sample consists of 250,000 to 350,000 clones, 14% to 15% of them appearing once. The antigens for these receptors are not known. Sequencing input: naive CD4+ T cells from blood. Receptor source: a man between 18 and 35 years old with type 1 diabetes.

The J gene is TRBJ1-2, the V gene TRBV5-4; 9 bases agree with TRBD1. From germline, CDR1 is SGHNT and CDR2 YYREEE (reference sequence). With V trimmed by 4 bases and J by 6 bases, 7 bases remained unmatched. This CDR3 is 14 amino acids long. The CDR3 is CASSRGQGTDGYTF. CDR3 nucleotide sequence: TGTGCCAGCAGCCGGGGACAGGGCACCGATGGCTACACCTTC.

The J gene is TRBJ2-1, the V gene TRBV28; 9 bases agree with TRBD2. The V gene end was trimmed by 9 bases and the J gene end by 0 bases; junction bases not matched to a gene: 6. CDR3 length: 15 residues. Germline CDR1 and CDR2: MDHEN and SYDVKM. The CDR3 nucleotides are TGTGCCAGTAAGAAAGCGGGAGGCTCCTACAATGAGCAGTTCTTC. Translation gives CASKKAGGSYNEQFF. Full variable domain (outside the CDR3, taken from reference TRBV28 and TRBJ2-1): DVKVTQSSRYLVKRTGEKVFLECVQDMDHENMFWYRQDPGLGLRLIYFSYDVKMKEKGDIPEGYSVSREKKERFSLILESASTNQTSMYLCASKKAGGSYNEQFFGPGTRLTVL.

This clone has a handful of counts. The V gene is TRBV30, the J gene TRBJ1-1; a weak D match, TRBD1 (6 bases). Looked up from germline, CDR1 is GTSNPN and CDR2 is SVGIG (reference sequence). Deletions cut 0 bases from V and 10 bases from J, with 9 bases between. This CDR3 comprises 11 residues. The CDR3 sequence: CAWSVVRGAFF. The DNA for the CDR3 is TGTGCCTGGAGTGTTGTCAGGGGAGCTTTCTTT.

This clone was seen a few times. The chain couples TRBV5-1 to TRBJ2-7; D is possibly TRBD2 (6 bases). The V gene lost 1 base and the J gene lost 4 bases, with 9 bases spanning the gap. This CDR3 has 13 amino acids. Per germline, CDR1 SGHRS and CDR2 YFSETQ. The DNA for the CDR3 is TGCGCCAGCAGCTTGACTAGCAGATACGAGCAGTACTTC. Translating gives CASSLTSRYEQYF.

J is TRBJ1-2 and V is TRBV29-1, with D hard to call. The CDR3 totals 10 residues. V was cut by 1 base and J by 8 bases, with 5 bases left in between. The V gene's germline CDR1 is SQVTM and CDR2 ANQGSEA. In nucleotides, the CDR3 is TGCAGCGTTGAAGCGGGGGGCTACACCTTC. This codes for CSVEAGGYTF.

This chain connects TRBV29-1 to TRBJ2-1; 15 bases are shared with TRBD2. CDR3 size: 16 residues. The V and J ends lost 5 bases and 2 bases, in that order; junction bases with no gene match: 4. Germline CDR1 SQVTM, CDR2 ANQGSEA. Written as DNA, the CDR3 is TGCAGCGTTAGGACTAGCGGGGGGGGAGCCTACAATGAGCAGTTCTTC. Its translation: CSVRTSGGGAYNEQFF.

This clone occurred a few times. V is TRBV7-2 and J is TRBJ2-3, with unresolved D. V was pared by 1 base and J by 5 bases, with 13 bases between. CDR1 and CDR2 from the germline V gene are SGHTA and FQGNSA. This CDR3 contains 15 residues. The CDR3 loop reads CASSLVQAPGDTQYF. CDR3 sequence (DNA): TGTGCCAGCAGCTTAGTACAAGCGCCGGGAGATACGCAGTATTTT.

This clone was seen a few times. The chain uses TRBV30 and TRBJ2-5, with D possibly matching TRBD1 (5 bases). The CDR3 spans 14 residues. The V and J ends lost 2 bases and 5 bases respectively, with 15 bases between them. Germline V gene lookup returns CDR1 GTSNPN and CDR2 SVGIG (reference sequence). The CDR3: CAWSKGNGVETQYF. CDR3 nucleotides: TGTGCCTGGAGTAAGGGGAATGGAGTTGAGACCCAGTACTTC.

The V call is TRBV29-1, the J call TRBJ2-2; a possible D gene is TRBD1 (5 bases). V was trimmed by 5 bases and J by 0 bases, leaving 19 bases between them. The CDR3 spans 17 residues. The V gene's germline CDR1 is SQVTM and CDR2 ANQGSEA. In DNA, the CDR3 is TGCAGCGTTTTCTTCACAGGAAACGACGCGAACACCGGGGAGCTGTTTTTT. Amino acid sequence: CSVFFTGNDANTGELFF.

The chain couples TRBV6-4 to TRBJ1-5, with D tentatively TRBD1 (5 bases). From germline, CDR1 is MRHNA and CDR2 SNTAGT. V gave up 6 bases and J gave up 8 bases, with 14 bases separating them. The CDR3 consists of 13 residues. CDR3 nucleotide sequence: TGTGCCAGCAGACTTGGGACTGGGGAGCCCCAGCATTTT. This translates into CASRLGTGEPQHF.

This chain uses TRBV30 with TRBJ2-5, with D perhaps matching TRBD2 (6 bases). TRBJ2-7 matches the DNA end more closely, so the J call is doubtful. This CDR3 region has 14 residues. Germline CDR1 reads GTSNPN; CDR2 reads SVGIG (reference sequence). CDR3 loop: CAWILEGSGDEQYF. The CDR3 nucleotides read TGTGCCTGGATTCTGGAGGGGTCGGGGGACGAGCAGTACTTC.